The T cell receptor beta chain under discussion was sequenced for a study of identifying expanded T cells in peripheral blood. Study outcomes and limitations: Clone count variance between approximately 2-week samples rose with total template count. Technical replicates showed roughly 1.2 changed clones; approximately 2 weeks roughly 15; four weeks 19.

The method was immunoSEQ multiplex PCR; TCRdb's version includes in-frame clones alone and lacks a portion of them. The sample records 90,000 or so clones, 88% being singletons. With regard to this clone: Its specificity is not known. The sample carries other DNA sequences with the same CDR3.

Trimming pared 6 bases from V and 1 base from J, leaving 7 bases between. CDR3 length: 12 residues. Germline V lookup: CDR1 MNHEY, CDR2 SVGAGI. During the collection period, no donor immune events like infections were recorded. The clonotype comes from a person aged 18 to 69 in good health. The chain is built from TRBV6-5 and TRBJ2-7; D is unresolved. Sample: blood. The CDR3 is CASRGSSYEQYF. The CDR3 DNA sequence: TGTGCCAGCAGGGGATCTTCCTACGAGCAGTACTTC.